This T cell receptor beta chain emerged from a study of CD8 T cells in Susac syndrome. Study results and limitations: Susac-specific public clones were found in both the total CD8+ and the CD8+ TEMRA repertoires, with fewer than 20 in the former and about 5 in the latter.

Germline assignment: CDR1 SGHDN and CDR2 FVKESK. The length of the CDR3 is 17 residues. With 2 bases removed from V and 3 bases from J, the gap between germline ends came to 17 bases. As concerns this clonotype: The antigen is unknown.

RNA was extracted with the RNeasy kit, and a quantity of about 0.45 to 1 ug was reverse transcribed using random hexamers. TCRdb ran MiXCR on the immunoSEQ multiplex PCR reads and lists one entry per CDR3 protein. The sample lists around 100,000 distinct CDR3 sequences, nearly 97% occurring once. Sequencing targeted TCR beta in T cells from blood (CD8+ and CD4+). The diagnostic criteria for definite or probable disease, as recently defined, were met by the patients with Susac syndrome. The receptor comes from a human donor with Susac syndrome. Sequencing was performed on CD8+ T cells from PBMCs. This chain uses TRBV14 with TRBJ2-4; weak D call: TRBD2 (5 bases). The CDR3 region is CASSQSGGVSVKNIQYF. CDR3 nucleotide sequence: TGTGCCAGCAGCCAAAGCGGTGGTGTTTCAGTCAAAAACATTCAGTACTTC.